The sequence of this TCR beta chain was determined in a study of graft-versus-host responses after intestinal transplantation. The wider study: Recipients received multivisceral, liver-intestinal, or isolated intestinal transplants. For approximately three years after anti-thymocyte globulin induction, all recipients took tacrolimus and steroids.

The count of this clone is one. No antigen is known for it. CDR3 length: 16 amino acids. Unmatched junction bases numbered 9, after V lost 2 bases and J lost 5 bases. From germline, CDR1 is MNHNY and CDR2 SVGAGI (reference sequence). The method was immunoSEQ multiplex PCR; TCRdb's version includes in-frame clones alone and lacks a portion of them. The data hold approximately 86,000 clones, with 75% to 95% observed a single time. Regarding the study as a whole: Circulating GvH clones peaking coincided with falling HvG clones soon after transplant. Some GvH clones appeared in ileal mucosa or blood before recipient bone marrow.

The sequencing here drew on unstimulated CD4+ T cells sorted from spleen or lymph node cells, taken before intestinal transplant. The chain combines TRBV6-6 with TRBJ2-3; 8 bases align to TRBD2. This clonotype was obtained from a human donor who received an intestinal transplant. This CDR3 reads CASSYVRRGAVDTQYF. Here the CDR3 DNA reads TGTGCCAGCAGTTACGTTCGGCGGGGGGCGGTAGATACGCAGTATTTT.